This T cell receptor (beta chain) was recovered during a study of blood T cells in healthy people across ages. A second PCR, run for about 6 to 11 cycles, used a sample-barcoded 5' primer plus a J-beta primer mix. Each CDR3 protein is one row after TCRdb ran MiXCR on the 5' RACE reads. The sample lists approximately 490,000 distinct CDR3 sequences, around 24% occurring once. This clonotype was observed a few times. The CDR3 has 15 residues. Deletions cut 4 bases from V and 0 bases from J, with 13 bases between. Germline CDR1 SGHRS, CDR2 YFSETQ. The sample was also linked to a second study, of T cells of mothers and their children.

The origin of this receptor is a boy younger than 18 in good health. The sample consisted of blood. The V gene is TRBV5-1, the J gene TRBJ1-1; no reliable D call. CDR3 sequence reads: CASSPEATLNTEAFF. DNA of the CDR3: TGCGCCAGCAGCCCGGAGGCCACCTTGAACACTGAAGCTTTCTTT.